The 3 T cell receptor beta chains presented below share a single source sample, sequenced in a study of T cells in Graves' hyperthyroidism and ophthalmopathy. Researchers amplified the TCR beta CDR3 regions from RNA transcripts. The HTBI primer set drove a first-round RT-PCR of the TCR CDR3. TCRdb analysed the multiplex PCR reads with MiXCR anew, one entry per CDR3 protein. The data show about 360,000 distinct CDR3 sequences, with around 13% seen just once and around a tenth held by the top ten. The sample was blood. These receptors were obtained from a woman aged 18-29 years with Graves' hyperthyroidism.

This clonotype was counted a few times. This chain uses TRBV6-1 with TRBJ1-5; possible D gene TRBD1, 6 bases. The CDR3 covers 14 residues. Trimming took off 8 bases at V and 9 bases at J, with 20 bases between the two ends. Germline V gene lookup returns CDR1 MNHNS and CDR2 SASEGT. The CDR3 DNA follows: TGTGCCAGCCGATCTATCAGTGGGGGCCGGCCCCAGCATTTT. Residues: CASRSISGGRPQHF.

This clonotype showed up many times. V is TRBV28 and J is TRBJ2-1; TRBD1 is a possible D gene (5 bases). This CDR3 is 14 amino acids long. Germline V CDR1 and CDR2: MDHEN, SYDVKM. Trimming shortened V by 10 bases and J by 5 bases, and 18 bases separated the two germline ends. The CDR3, as DNA: TGTGCCATCACACGACAGCTAATAAACAATGAGCAGTTCTTC. Its protein is CAITRQLINNEQFF.

This clonotype was detected once. One end of the junction fails to match germline, which may point to a read error. The chain carries TRBV5-6 and TRBJ1-2; no reliable D call. Germline CDR1 SGHDT, CDR2 YYEEEE. The CDR3 length is 13 residues. Here the CDR3 DNA reads TGTGCCAGCAGTTTGGGCCAGCTCGGAGGCTACACCTTC. Amino acid sequence: CASSLGQLGGYTF.